This passage covers 5 T cell receptor beta chains from one sample sequenced in a study of T cell responses to AZD1222 COVID-19 vaccine. Using immunoSEQ multiplex PCR, the repertoire was profiled, and TCRdb retains in-frame clones only, with some absent. This table has some 150,000 clones, about 88% appearing once. Sequences were derived from peripheral blood, sampled on day 0 of AZD1222 vaccination. These receptors were collected from an adult in good health.

The V and J genes are TRBV18 and TRBJ1-4, with 8 bases aligning to TRBD1. The CDR3 has 15 amino acids. Germline V gives CDR1 KGHSH, CDR2 LQKENI. After removal of 6 bases from V and 5 bases from J, the junction contained 8 bases not matched to a gene. DNA of the CDR3: TGTGCCAGCTCCCGAAGCGGACAGGGAAATGAAAAACTGTTTTTT. Translated: CASSRSGQGNEKLFF.

The J gene is TRBJ1-2, the V gene TRBV3-1 (or the pseudogene TRBV3-2); 8 positions match TRBD1. V lost 4 bases to trimming and J lost 4 bases; unmatched junction nucleotides: 8. Germline CDR1 reads LGHDT; CDR2 reads YNNKEL (reference sequence). This CDR3 contains 15 residues. CDR3 amino acids: CASSPNPGTGYGYTF. For the CDR3, the DNA is TGTGCCAGCAGCCCCAATCCGGGGACAGGCTATGGCTACACCTTC.

The chain couples TRBV9 to TRBJ1-1; D is possibly TRBD1 (6 bases). This CDR3 has 14 amino acids. V was shortened by 0 bases and J by 2 bases, with 8 bases between the two germline ends. Germline V gene data show CDR1 as SGDLS and CDR2 as YYNGEE. The CDR3 sequence is CASSVAGANTEAFF. CDR3 coding DNA: TGTGCCAGCAGCGTAGCGGGGGCTAACACTGAAGCTTTCTTT.

The chain employs TRBV25-1 and TRBJ1-6, with D perhaps matching TRBD1 (5 bases). The ends were cut back, 1 base at V and 7 bases at J, with 11 bases in the middle. The germline CDR1 and CDR2 sequences are MGHDK and SYGVNS. The CDR3 is 15 amino acids. The chain's CDR3 is CASSEWQGENSPLHF. The CDR3 region has the DNA TGTGCCAGCAGTGAATGGCAGGGCGAGAATTCACCCCTCCACTTT.

The chain combines TRBV4-1 with TRBJ2-2; the D gene is possibly TRBD2 (5 bases). In germline, CDR1 is MGHRA, CDR2 YSYEKL. V lost 1 base and J 0 bases, leaving 6 bases between the germline ends. The length of the CDR3 is 15 residues. Written as DNA, the CDR3 is TGCGCCAGCAGCCAAGGGCGGGCGAACACCGGGGAGCTGTTTTTT. Protein product: CASSQGRANTGELFF.